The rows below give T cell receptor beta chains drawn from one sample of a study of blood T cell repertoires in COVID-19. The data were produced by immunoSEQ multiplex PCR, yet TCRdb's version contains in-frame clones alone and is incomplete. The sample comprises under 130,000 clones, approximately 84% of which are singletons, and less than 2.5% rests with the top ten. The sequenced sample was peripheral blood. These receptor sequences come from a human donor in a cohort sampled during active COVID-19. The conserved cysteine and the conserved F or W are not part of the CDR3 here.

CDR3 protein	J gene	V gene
ASSPWDRRGGQY	TRBJ2-7	TRBV7-9
ASSIGDRGLSGELF	TRBJ2-2	TRBV19
AISESRGAGGKDGYT	TRBJ1-2	TRBV10-3
ASSPLAGRDYNEQF	TRBJ2-1	TRBV5-1
ASNSRPGDLRDTQY	TRBJ2-3	TRBV7-2
ASGLGGITEAF	TRBJ1-1	TRBV12-3/TRBV12-4
ASSWRLDGTDTQY	TRBJ2-3	TRBV5-1
ASSPQGTHQPQH	TRBJ1-5	TRBV28
ASSMARSGFDTQY	TRBJ2-3	TRBV19
ASSQDSTSGSDTQY	TRBJ2-3	TRBV4-2
AAPDFTEAF	TRBJ1-1	TRBV6-5
ASSITGSQPQH	TRBJ1-5	TRBV19
ASSPRWGTGVEKLF	TRBJ1-4	TRBV4-1
ASSGNSYEQY	TRBJ2-7	TRBV27
ASSQPGLNTEAF	TRBJ1-1	TRBV3-1/TRBV3-2
ASSDQQGYEQY	TRBJ2-7	TRBV10-1
ASSEAPGAGANVLT	TRBJ2-6	TRBV2
AILAGGADTQY	TRBJ2-3	TRBV10-3
ASSLAAGTNTGELF	TRBJ2-2	TRBV7-9
ASSRGLAYEQY	TRBJ2-7	TRBV7-9
ASRTGTSNYEQY	TRBJ2-7	TRBV7-8
ASSRGTGKVLNTGELF	TRBJ2-2	TRBV27
ASSLGQNQETQY	TRBJ2-5	TRBV6-6
ASSQAETSGATDTQY	TRBJ2-3	TRBV4-2
AIRTGGTGVTGELF	TRBJ2-2	TRBV10-3
ASSRQGKETQY	TRBJ2-5	TRBV19
ASSLLRAATDTQY	TRBJ2-3	TRBV28
ASSRGGQYNEQF	TRBJ2-1	TRBV6-2/TRBV6-3
AISEREQILNSPLH	TRBJ1-6	TRBV10-3
ASAVQREGHEQF	TRBJ2-1	TRBV7-9
ATSRDRWPPGRPGNEQF	TRBJ2-1	TRBV15
ASSDKSSSQPQH	TRBJ1-5	TRBV3-1/TRBV3-2
ASSLRVAGADTGELF	TRBJ2-2	TRBV19
AISQQGADNEQF	TRBJ2-1	TRBV10-3
ASSFRGADGYT	TRBJ1-2	TRBV5-1
ASSGTSGTDTQY	TRBJ2-3	TRBV18
ASSGAMNTEAF	TRBJ1-1	TRBV9
ASSEGPPQGYEQY	TRBJ2-7	TRBV10-2
ASSLLTGLYEQY	TRBJ2-7	TRBV28
ASISRQLPLAQH	TRBJ1-5	TRBV28
ASSGQGASRRAF	TRBJ1-1	TRBV28
ASSYPTGSGSPLH	TRBJ1-6	TRBV6-6
ASSILAKNIQY	TRBJ2-4	TRBV3-1/TRBV3-2
ASSLLAADTQY	TRBJ2-3	TRBV3-1/TRBV3-2